This TCR beta chain was recovered during a study of blood T cell repertoires in COVID-19. Residents of around 24 US areas, aged roughly 18 to 89 years, made up the participants. Symptom resolution, clearance, or two negative PCRs marked donors in Cohort 3 as recovered. Germline-derived CDR1 and CDR2 are LGHNT and FRNRAP. This CDR3 spans 17 amino acids. V trimming: 3 bases; J trimming: 0 bases; junction bases outside the gene matches: 7. Study processing details: Nucleated cell number was recorded as an estimate derived from reference gene primer amplification. Some clones are missing from TCRdb's copy, which holds only in-frame ones; the method was immunoSEQ multiplex PCR. V, J and clone size are taken as reported in that table, and D and trimming were inferred from the DNA itself. The sample carries about 150,000 clones, 85% recorded once.

The genes are TRBV12-5 and TRBJ2-1; 8 bases map to TRBD2. Sample: PBMCs or T cells enriched from blood (not recorded which). This TCR came from a middle-aged woman who had recovered from COVID-19. The CDR3 DNA follows: TGTGCTAGTGGTTTTAGATCGGGGGGGAGCTCCTACAATGAGCAGTTCTTC. Translating it yields CASGFRSGGSSYNEQFF. The full variable domain, with the rest looked up from reference TRBV12-5 and TRBJ2-1, is DARVTQTPRHKVTEMGQEVTMRCQPILGHNTVFWYRQTMMQGLELLAYFRNRAPLDDSGMPKDRFSAEMPDATLATLKIQPSEPRDSAVYFCASGFRSGGSSYNEQFFGPGTRLTVL.